The 32 T cell receptor beta chains presented below share a single source sample, sequenced in a study of cytomegalovirus exposure and HLA in healthy donors. The PCR had 60 Vbeta and 13 Jbeta primers. TCRdb's table, derived via immunoSEQ multiplex PCR, lists solely in-frame clones and lacks some. The sample carries about 88,000 clones, over 55% recorded once. Material: PBMCs. The receptors here all came from a woman aged 18-29 years in good health and CMV-seropositive.

The chain recombines TRBV2 with TRBJ1-2, with D perhaps TRBD1 (5 bases). V was trimmed by 11 bases and J by 1 base, leaving 8 bases between them. Germline CDR1 SNHLY, CDR2 FYNNEI. The CDR3 is 11 amino acids. In nucleotides, the CDR3 is TGTGCCTCGACAGATAACTATGGCTACACCTTC. Its protein product is CASTDNYGYTF.

The chain has TRBV19 and TRBJ2-3; possible D gene TRBD2, 5 bases. The CDR3 runs to 13 residues. Germline V gene data show CDR1 as LNHDA and CDR2 as SQIVND (reference sequence). V lost 5 bases, J lost 5 bases, and 11 bases lay in between. CDR3 residues: CASSPGLKDTQYF. DNA of the CDR3: TGTGCCAGTAGTCCAGGACTTAAAGATACGCAGTATTTT.

This clone came up a few times. This chain links TRBV6-5 with TRBJ1-6; D gene uncertain. Trimming pared 10 bases from V and 3 bases from J, leaving 16 bases between. This CDR3 contains 15 residues. CDR1 is MNHEY and CDR2 is SVGAGI in the germline V gene. The CDR3 DNA reads as TGTGCCACCTCGGACTCCCGGAACTATAATTCACCCCTCCACTTT. Protein sequence: CATSDSRNYNSPLHF.

This chain joins TRBV5-1 and TRBJ1-1, with D maybe TRBD1 (6 bases). This CDR3 has 16 residues. The V end lost 1 base, the J end lost 5 bases, and 18 bases lay between the germline ends. Germline V gene lookup returns CDR1 SGHRS and CDR2 YFSETQ. The CDR3 DNA sequence: TGCGCCAGCAGCTTGTCGAGGTGGGGGCGCGGGACTGAAGCTTTCTTT. It specifies CASSLSRWGRGTEAFF.

DNA of the CDR3: TGTGCCAGCAGTGACTCTCAGGCTTCCGATACGCAGTATTTT. This codes for CASSDSQASDTQYF. The chain couples TRBV6-4 to TRBJ2-3; the D is unclear. The V and J ends lost 0 bases and 6 bases respectively, with 10 bases between them. CDR1 and CDR2 (germline): MRHNA, SNTAGT. The CDR3 consists of 14 residues.

The rearrangement links TRBV7-9 to TRBJ1-4; the match to TRBD1 covers 7 bases. V lost 6 bases to trimming and J lost 3 bases; unmatched junction nucleotides: 7. Germline CDR1 SEHNR, CDR2 FQNEAQ (reference sequence). The CDR3 runs 15 residues. The CDR3 region has the DNA TGTGCCAGCAGAGACAGGGTGGGGGCTAATGAAAAACTGTTTTTT. Protein: CASRDRVGANEKLFF.

V is TRBV4-1 and J is TRBJ2-5; 11 nucleotides match TRBD2. The germline V gene encodes CDR1 MGHRA and CDR2 YSYEKL. With 3 bases clipped from V and 3 bases from J, the junction kept 12 bases outside the gene matches. The CDR3 covers 18 residues. CDR3 in amino acids: CASSQPPGSGRVEETQYF. CDR3 DNA: TGCGCCAGCAGCCAGCCACCTGGTAGCGGGAGGGTGGAAGAGACCCAGTACTTC.

The chain has TRBV4-1 and TRBJ2-5; TRBD2 matches 11 bases. Germline V CDR1 and CDR2: MGHRA, YSYEKL. The trim removed 0 bases at V and 10 bases at J, leaving 7 bases unmatched. This CDR3 spans 15 amino acids. The CDR3 region has the DNA TGCGCCAGCAGCCAAGAAGCTAGCGGGGGGAGGGGCCAGTACTTC. Its protein is CASSQEASGGRGQYF.

The CDR3 nucleotides are TGTGCCAGCAGCTTACGAGGGTTAGACGGGAACACTGAAGCTTTCTTT. This sequence encodes CASSLRGLDGNTEAFF. This chain joins TRBV7-2 and TRBJ1-1; no reliable D call. This CDR3 contains 16 residues. The germline V gene encodes CDR1 SGHTA and CDR2 FQGNSA. Trimming cost V 2 bases and J 1 base, with 14 bases left between them. Supplemented by reference TRBV7-2 and TRBJ1-1, the full variable domain reads GAGVSQSPSNKVTEKGKDVELRCDPISGHTALYWYRQSLGQGLEFLIYFQGNSAPDKSGLPSDRFSAERTGGSVSTLTIQRTQQEDSAVYLCASSLRGLDGNTEAFFGQGTRLTVV.

Concerning this clone itself: A junction end diverges from the germline sequence, so it may reflect a read error. V usage is TRBV5-4 and J usage is TRBJ2-6; D is possibly TRBD1 (6 bases). The germline gives CDR1 SGHNT, CDR2 YYREEE (reference sequence). The CDR3 covers 17 residues. The CDR3 sequence: CASSPRITGSGANGLTF. The CDR3 DNA sequence: TGTGCCAGCAGCCCAAGGATCACAGGGTCTGGGGCCAACGGCCTGACTTTC.

The V and J genes are TRBV7-7 and TRBJ2-1, with D maybe TRBD2 (6 bases). Germline loops: CDR1 SSHAT, CDR2 FNYEAQ (reference sequence). The CDR3 spans 16 residues. V was pared by 5 bases and J by 0 bases, with 14 bases between. The CDR3 here is CASSKNRGSSYNEQFF. CDR3 DNA sequence: TGTGCCAGCAGCAAAAATCGGGGGAGCTCCTACAATGAGCAGTTCTTC.

Remarks on this clone: Other DNA sequences from this sample encode an identical CDR3 as well. The chain recombines TRBV9 with TRBJ1-1; D unresolved. The CDR3 length is 14 residues. Germline loops: CDR1 SGDLS, CDR2 YYNGEE. Trimming left V 0 bases short and J 2 bases short, with 8 bases between. CDR3 sequence: CASSVDGSNTEAFF. The CDR3 region has the DNA TGTGCCAGCAGCGTAGACGGGTCAAACACTGAAGCTTTCTTT.

V is TRBV5-6 and J is TRBJ1-6; D is perhaps TRBD1 (5 bases). V was trimmed by 1 base and J by 10 bases, leaving 12 bases between them. The CDR3 extends over 14 amino acids. Per germline, CDR1 SGHDT and CDR2 YYEEEE. CDR3 sequence reads: CASSLSTAKSPLHF. The CDR3 DNA is TGTGCCAGCAGCTTGTCGACAGCAAAATCACCCCTCCACTTT.

V and J are TRBV11-2 and TRBJ2-3; D remains ambiguous. The CDR3 is made up of 14 amino acids. V was pared by 1 base and J by 0 bases, with 5 bases between. CDR1 is SGHAT and CDR2 is FQNNGV in the germline V gene. The CDR3 sequence is CASSLARSTDTQYF. CDR3 nucleotide sequence: TGTGCCAGCAGCTTAGCGCGCAGCACAGATACGCAGTATTTT. The entire variable domain, with the rest obtained from reference TRBV11-2 and TRBJ2-3, is as follows: EAGVAQSPRYKIIEKRQSVAFWCNPISGHATLYWYQQILGQGPKLLIQFQNNGVVDDSQLPKDRFSAERLKGVDSTLKIQPAKLEDSAVYLCASSLARSTDTQYFGPGTRLTVL.

In this sample, this clone turned up a few times. The chain is built from TRBV18 and TRBJ1-2; D remains unclear. V shed 6 bases and J shed 3 bases, with 11 bases lying between them. Per germline, CDR1 KGHSH and CDR2 LQKENI. This CDR3 has 13 residues. The CDR3 DNA sequence: TGTGCCAGCTCCCCAACTCTTGACTATGGCTACACCTTC. Its protein is CASSPTLDYGYTF.

The count of this clone is one. This chain links TRBV18 with TRBJ1-2, with D perhaps TRBD1 (6 bases). CDR3 length: 17 amino acids. Germline lookup yields CDR1 KGHSH and CDR2 LQKENI. V lost 3 bases and J lost 3, with 20 bases in between. The CDR3 protein is CASSPYILLQGDYGYTF. Written as DNA, the CDR3 is TGTGCCAGCTCACCTTATATCCTATTACAGGGAGACTATGGCTACACCTTC.

V gene TRBV19 combines with J gene TRBJ2-1; 7 bases agree with TRBD2. V was pared by 0 bases and J by 4 bases, with 3 bases of the junction left unmatched. Germline V CDR1 and CDR2: LNHDA, SQIVND (reference sequence). The CDR3 sequence is 15 residues long. The CDR3 DNA reads as TGTGCCAGTAGTATAGAGGGGGGGTGGTACAATGAGCAGTTCTTC. This sequence encodes CASSIEGGWYNEQFF. The full variable domain, rest sourced from reference TRBV19 and TRBJ2-1, is DGGITQSPKYLFRKEGQNVTLSCEQNLNHDAMYWYRQDPGQGLRLIYYSQIVNDFQKGDIAEGYSVSREKKESFPLTVTSAQKNPTAFYLCASSIEGGWYNEQFFGPGTRLTVL.

This sequence joins TRBV7-2 and TRBJ2-1, with TRBD2 matching over 12 bases. Trimming cost V 1 base and J 7 bases; bases outside gene matches: 8. Germline CDR1 and CDR2: SGHTA and FQGNSA. The CDR3 spans 17 residues. The CDR3 loop is CASSLVGTSGYANEQFF. CDR3 bases: TGTGCCAGCAGCTTAGTGGGGACTAGCGGGTATGCGAATGAGCAGTTCTTC.

The chain employs TRBV7-9 and TRBJ1-4, with a tentative D call TRBD1 (5 bases). The ends were cut back, 4 bases at V and 8 bases at J, with 17 bases in the middle. This CDR3 has 15 amino acids. The germline V gene encodes CDR1 SEHNR and CDR2 FQNEAQ (reference sequence). DNA of the CDR3: TGTGCCAGCAGCTGGGGAGAGGGGAGGAGAGAAAAACTGTTTTTT. This gives the protein CASSWGEGRREKLFF.

V gene TRBV9 combines with J gene TRBJ1-3; D remains ambiguous. The CDR3 is made up of 15 amino acids. Germline CDR1 reads SGDLS; CDR2 reads YYNGEE. Trimming stripped 0 bases from V and 0 bases from J, with 7 bases between. This CDR3 reads CASSVGLSSGNTIYF. CDR3 nucleotide sequence: TGTGCCAGCAGCGTAGGACTGAGCTCTGGAAACACCATATATTTT.

The rearrangement uses TRBV5-3 and TRBJ1-5; tentatively, D is TRBD1 (6 bases). TRBV5-3 has ORF status, its function being uncertain. V lost 4 bases, J lost 2 bases, and 13 bases lay in between. The CDR3 runs 15 residues. The CDR3 DNA reads TGTGCCAGAAGCAACCAGACAGGTTGCAATCAGCCCCAGCATTTT. This translates into CARSNQTGCNQPQHF.

The chain couples TRBV7-3 to TRBJ2-7; TRBD1 matches at 7 bases. The CDR3 length is 14 residues. The germline CDR1 and CDR2 sequences are SGHTA and FQGTGA. With 5 bases clipped from V and 2 bases from J, the junction kept 6 bases outside the gene matches. CDR3 DNA: TGTGCCAGCAGCAACGAGGGGGCGGCCTACGAGCAGTACTTC. Protein: CASSNEGAAYEQYF.

This rearrangement joins TRBV9 to TRBJ2-2; D possibly corresponds to TRBD2 (5 bases). The V end lost 5 bases, the J end lost 2 bases, and 13 bases lay between the germline ends. The CDR3 sequence is 15 residues long. Germline CDR1 SGDLS, CDR2 YYNGEE. CDR3 amino acids: CASRLSGINTGELFF. Here the CDR3 DNA reads TGTGCCAGCAGGTTGTCCGGGATAAACACCGGGGAGCTGTTTTTT.

This clone was seen a few times. The chain carries TRBV28 and TRBJ1-5, with D possibly TRBD1 on 5 matching bases. The CDR3 extends over 14 amino acids. CDR1 and CDR2 from the germline V gene are MDHEN and SYDVKM. V was cut by 7 bases and J by 4 bases, with 14 bases left in between. The DNA for the CDR3 is TGTGCCAGCACAGGGCCAGAACAAAATCAGCCCCAGCATTTT. Residues: CASTGPEQNQPQHF.

This chain connects TRBV7-3 to TRBJ2-1; D is unresolved. This CDR3 has 15 residues. Deletions cut 1 base from V and 9 bases from J, with 16 bases between. The germline V gene encodes CDR1 SGHTA and CDR2 FQGTGA. This chain's CDR3 is CASSLMGHPGLEQFF. The CDR3 coding sequence is TGTGCCAGCAGCTTAATGGGCCACCCAGGCCTTGAGCAGTTCTTC.

The V call is TRBV28, the J call TRBJ2-1; no firm D call. CDR1 and CDR2 (germline): MDHEN, SYDVKM. Trimming pared 3 bases from V and 10 bases from J, leaving 7 bases between. This CDR3 has 11 amino acids. This CDR3 is CASSFPEEQFF. CDR3 coding DNA: TGTGCCAGCAGTTTTCCCGAGGAGCAGTTCTTC. Combining the CDR3 with reference TRBV28 and TRBJ2-1 gives the whole variable domain DVKVTQSSRYLVKRTGEKVFLECVQDMDHENMFWYRQDPGLGLRLIYFSYDVKMKEKGDIPEGYSVSREKKERFSLILESASTNQTSMYLCASSFPEEQFFGPGTRLTVL.

In this sample, this clone turned up a few times. The chain recombines TRBV12-2 with TRBJ1-6; TRBD1 reflects the table's D call only, with no check against the DNA. TRBV12-2 is classified as a pseudogene. The CDR3 totals 14 residues. The CDR3 region has the DNA TGTGCAAGTCGCTTAGTCAGGAACGATTCACCCCTCCACTTT. This translates into CASRLVRNDSPLHF.

V and J are TRBV7-9 and TRBJ2-5; possibly TRBD1 for D (5 bases). The V end was cut by 5 bases, the J end by 2 bases, with 18 bases between. The CDR3 spans 16 residues. Per germline, CDR1 SEHNR and CDR2 FQNEAQ (reference sequence). CDR3 sequence reads: CASSPGKVLGQETQYF. The DNA of the CDR3 is TGTGCCAGCAGCCCAGGGAAGGTTCTGGGGCAAGAGACCCAGTACTTC.

This clone came up a few times. This chain uses TRBV5-4 with TRBJ2-3; a possible D gene is TRBD1 (7 bases). Between the trimmed V and J ends, which lost 2 bases and 11 bases, there was a span of 15 bases. The CDR3 length is 13 residues. In germline, CDR1 is SGHNT, CDR2 YYREEE (reference sequence). The CDR3 DNA follows: TGTGCCAGCAGCTTACCAGACCAGGGGGGGCAGTATTTT. Amino acids: CASSLPDQGGQYF.

The J gene is TRBJ2-5, the V gene TRBV18; 9 nucleotides align to TRBD2. This CDR3 is 14 amino acids long. Germline CDR1 and CDR2: KGHSH and LQKENI. V shed 3 bases, J shed 4 bases, and the junction held 3 bases outside the gene matches. CDR3 region: CASSPAGGRETQYF. In nucleotides, the CDR3 is TGTGCCAGCTCACCGGCGGGGGGGAGAGAGACCCAGTACTTC. Complete variable domain (other parts from reference TRBV18 and TRBJ2-5): NAGVMQNPRHLVRRRGQEARLRCSPMKGHSHVYWYRQLPEEGLKFMVYLQKENIIDESGMPKERFSAEFPKEGPSILRIQQVVRGDSAAYFCASSPAGGRETQYFGPGTRLLVL.

The CDR3 DNA reads TGTGCCAGCAGCTTGGGGACAGAACGCTATGGCTACACCTTC. As protein: CASSLGTERYGYTF. J is TRBJ1-2 and V is TRBV7-2; 7 positions match TRBD1. The germline CDR1 and CDR2 sequences are SGHTA and FQGNSA. The CDR3 contains 14 residues. Trimming cost V 3 bases and J 4 bases; bases outside gene matches: 5.

The chain links TRBV5-1 to TRBJ1-5, with D hard to call. CDR3 length equals 15 residues. Trimming shortened V by 0 bases and J by 5 bases, and 12 bases separated the two germline ends. CDR1 and CDR2 (germline): SGHRS, YFSETQ. In DNA, the CDR3 is TGCGCCAGCAGCTTGGCCGGGAACGGCGATCAGCCCCAGCATTTT. Protein sequence: CASSLAGNGDQPQHF.